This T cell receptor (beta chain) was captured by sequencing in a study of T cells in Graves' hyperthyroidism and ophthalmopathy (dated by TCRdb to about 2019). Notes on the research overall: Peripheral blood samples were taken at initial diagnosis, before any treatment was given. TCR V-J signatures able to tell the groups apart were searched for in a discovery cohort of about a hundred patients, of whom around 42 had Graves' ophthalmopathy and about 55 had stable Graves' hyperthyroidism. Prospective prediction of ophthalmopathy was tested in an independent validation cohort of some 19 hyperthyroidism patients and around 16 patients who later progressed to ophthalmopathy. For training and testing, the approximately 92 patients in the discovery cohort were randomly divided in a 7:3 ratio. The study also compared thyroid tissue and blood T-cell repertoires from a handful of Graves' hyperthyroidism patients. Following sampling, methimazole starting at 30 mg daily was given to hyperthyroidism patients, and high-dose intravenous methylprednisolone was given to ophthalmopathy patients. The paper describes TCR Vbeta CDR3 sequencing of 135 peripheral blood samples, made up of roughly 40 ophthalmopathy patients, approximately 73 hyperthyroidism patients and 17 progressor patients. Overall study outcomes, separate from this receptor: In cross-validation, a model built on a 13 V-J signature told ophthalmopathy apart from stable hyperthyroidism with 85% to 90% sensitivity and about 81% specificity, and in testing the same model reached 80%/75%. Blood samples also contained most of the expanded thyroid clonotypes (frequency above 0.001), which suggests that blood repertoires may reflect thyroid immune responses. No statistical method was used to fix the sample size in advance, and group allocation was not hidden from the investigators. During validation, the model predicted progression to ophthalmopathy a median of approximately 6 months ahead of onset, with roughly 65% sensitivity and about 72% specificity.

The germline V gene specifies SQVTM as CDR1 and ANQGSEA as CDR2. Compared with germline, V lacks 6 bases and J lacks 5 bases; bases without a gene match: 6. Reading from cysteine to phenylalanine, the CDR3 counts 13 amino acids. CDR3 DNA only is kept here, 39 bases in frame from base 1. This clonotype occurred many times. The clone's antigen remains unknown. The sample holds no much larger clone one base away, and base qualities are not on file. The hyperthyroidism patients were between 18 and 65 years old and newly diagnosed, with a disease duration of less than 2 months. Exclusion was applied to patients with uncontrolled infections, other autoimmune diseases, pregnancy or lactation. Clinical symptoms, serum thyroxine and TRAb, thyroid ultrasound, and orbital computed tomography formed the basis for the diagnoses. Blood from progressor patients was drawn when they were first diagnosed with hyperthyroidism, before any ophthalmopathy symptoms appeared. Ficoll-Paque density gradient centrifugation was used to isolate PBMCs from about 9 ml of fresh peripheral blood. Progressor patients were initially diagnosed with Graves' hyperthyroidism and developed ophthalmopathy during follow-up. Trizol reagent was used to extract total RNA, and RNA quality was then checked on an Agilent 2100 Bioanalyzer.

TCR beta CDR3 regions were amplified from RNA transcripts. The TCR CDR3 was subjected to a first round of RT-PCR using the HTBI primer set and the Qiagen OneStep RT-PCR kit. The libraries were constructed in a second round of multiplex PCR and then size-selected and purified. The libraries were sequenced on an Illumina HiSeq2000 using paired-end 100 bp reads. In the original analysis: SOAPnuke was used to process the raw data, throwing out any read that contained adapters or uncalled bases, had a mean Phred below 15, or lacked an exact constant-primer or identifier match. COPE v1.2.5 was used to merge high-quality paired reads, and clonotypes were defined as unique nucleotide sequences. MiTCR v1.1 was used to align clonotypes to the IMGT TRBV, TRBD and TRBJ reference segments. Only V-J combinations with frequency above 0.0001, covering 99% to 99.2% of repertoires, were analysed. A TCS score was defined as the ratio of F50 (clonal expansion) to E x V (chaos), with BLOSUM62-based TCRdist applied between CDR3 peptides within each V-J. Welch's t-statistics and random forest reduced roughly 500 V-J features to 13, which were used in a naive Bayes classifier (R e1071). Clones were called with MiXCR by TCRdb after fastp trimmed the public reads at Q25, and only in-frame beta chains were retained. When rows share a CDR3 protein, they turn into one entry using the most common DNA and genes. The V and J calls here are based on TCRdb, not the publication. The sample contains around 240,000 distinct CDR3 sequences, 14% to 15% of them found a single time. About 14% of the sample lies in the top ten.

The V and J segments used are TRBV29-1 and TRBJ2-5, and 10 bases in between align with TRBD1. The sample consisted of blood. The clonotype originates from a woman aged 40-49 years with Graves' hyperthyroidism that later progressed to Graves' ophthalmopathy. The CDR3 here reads CSVSGQGGETQYF. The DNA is TGCAGCGTCTCAGGACAGGGGGGGGAGACCCAGTACTTC. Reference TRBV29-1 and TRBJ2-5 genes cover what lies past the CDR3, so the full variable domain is SAVISQKPSRDICQRGTSLTIQCQVDSQVTMMFWYRQQPGQSLTLIATANQGSEATYESGFVIDKFPISRPNLTFSTLTVSNMSPEDSSIYLCSVSGQGGETQYFGPGTRLLVL.